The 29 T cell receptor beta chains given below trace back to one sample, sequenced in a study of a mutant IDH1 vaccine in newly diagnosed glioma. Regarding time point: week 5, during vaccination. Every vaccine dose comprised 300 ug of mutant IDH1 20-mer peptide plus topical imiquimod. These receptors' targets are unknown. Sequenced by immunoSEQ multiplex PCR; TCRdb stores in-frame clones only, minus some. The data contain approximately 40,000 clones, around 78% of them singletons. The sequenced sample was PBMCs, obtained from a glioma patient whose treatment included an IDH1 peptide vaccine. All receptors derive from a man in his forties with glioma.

The CDR3 protein is CASSPELAGRNEQFF. DNA of the CDR3: TGCGCCAGCAGCCCGGAACTAGCGGGGAGGAATGAGCAGTTCTTC. This chain links TRBV5-1 with TRBJ2-1; 10 bases align to TRBD2. The CDR3 covers 15 residues. J gave up 7 bases and V 4 bases, and 8 bases lay outside the gene matches. Looked up from germline, CDR1 is SGHRS and CDR2 is YFSETQ.

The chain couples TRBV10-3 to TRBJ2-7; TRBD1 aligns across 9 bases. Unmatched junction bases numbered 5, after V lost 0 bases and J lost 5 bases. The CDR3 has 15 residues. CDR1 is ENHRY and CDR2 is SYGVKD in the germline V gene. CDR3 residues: CAISESGTGLDEQYF. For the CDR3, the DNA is TGTGCCATCAGTGAGTCGGGGACAGGGCTTGACGAGCAGTACTTC.

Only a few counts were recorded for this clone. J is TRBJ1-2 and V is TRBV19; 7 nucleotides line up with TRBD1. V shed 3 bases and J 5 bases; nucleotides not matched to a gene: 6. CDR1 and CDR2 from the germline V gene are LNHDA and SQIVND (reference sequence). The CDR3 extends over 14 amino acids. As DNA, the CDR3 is TGTGCCAGTAGTATTCCCGGGACAGAGTATGGCTACACCTTC. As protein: CASSIPGTEYGYTF.

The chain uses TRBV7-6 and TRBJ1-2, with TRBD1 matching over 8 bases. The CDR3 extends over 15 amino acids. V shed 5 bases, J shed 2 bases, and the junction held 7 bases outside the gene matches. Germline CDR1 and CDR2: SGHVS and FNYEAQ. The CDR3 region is CASSRLQGANYGYTF. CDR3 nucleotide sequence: TGTGCCAGCAGCCGACTCCAGGGGGCAAACTATGGCTACACCTTC.

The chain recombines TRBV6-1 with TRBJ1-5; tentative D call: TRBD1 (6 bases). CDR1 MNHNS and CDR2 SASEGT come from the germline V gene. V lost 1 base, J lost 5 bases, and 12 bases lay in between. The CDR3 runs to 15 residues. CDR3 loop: CASSEGGHVYQPQHF. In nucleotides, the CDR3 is TGTGCCAGCAGTGAAGGGGGACACGTTTATCAGCCCCAGCATTTT.

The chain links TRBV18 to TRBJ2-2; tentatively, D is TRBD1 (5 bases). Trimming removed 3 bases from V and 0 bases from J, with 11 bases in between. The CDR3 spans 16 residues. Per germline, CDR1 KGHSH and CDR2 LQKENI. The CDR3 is CASSPLDIANTGELFF. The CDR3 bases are TGTGCCAGCTCACCGTTGGACATCGCGAACACCGGGGAGCTGTTTTTT.

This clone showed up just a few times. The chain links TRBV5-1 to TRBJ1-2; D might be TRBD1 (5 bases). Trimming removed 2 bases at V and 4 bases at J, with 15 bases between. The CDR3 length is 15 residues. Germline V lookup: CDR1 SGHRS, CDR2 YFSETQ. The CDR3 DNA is TGCGCCAGCAGCTTAGACAGCTACCCCCCCTATGGCTACACCTTC. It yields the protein CASSLDSYPPYGYTF.

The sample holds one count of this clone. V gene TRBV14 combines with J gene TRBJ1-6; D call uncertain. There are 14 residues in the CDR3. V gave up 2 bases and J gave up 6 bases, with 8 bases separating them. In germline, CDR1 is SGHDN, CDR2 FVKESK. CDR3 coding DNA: TGTGCCAGCAGCCAATATGGGCGTAATTCACCCCTCCACTTT. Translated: CASSQYGRNSPLHF. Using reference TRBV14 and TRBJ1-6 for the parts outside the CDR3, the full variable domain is EAGVTQFPSHSVIEKGQTVTLRCDPISGHDNLYWYRRVMGKEIKFLLHFVKESKQDESGMPNNRFLAERTGGTYSTLKVQPAELEDSGVYFCASSQYGRNSPLHFGNGTRLTVT.

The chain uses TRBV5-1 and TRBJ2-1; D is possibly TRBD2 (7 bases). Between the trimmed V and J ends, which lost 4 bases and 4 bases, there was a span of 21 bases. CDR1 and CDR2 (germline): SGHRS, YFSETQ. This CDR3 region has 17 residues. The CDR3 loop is CASSRMGGGGPYNEQFF. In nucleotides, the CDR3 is TGCGCCAGCAGCCGAATGGGTGGCGGGGGCCCTTACAATGAGCAGTTCTTC.

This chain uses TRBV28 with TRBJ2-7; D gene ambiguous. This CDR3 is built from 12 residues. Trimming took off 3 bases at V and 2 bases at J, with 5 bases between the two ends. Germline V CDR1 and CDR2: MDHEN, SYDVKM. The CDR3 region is CASSLTTYEQYF. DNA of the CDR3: TGTGCCAGCAGTTTGACCACCTACGAGCAGTACTTC.

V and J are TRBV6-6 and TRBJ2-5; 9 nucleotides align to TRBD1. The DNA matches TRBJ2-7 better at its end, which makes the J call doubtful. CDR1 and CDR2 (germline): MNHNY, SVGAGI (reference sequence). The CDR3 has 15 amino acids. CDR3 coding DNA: TGTGCCAGCTCCCCGGGACAGGGCTTTTCCTACGAGCAGTACTTC. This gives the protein CASSPGQGFSYEQYF.

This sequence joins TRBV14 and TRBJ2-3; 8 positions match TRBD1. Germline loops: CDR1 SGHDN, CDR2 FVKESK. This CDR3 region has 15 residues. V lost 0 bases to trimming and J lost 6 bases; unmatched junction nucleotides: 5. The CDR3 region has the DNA TGTGCCAGCAGCCAAGAGAACAGGGGGAGCGATACGCAGTATTTT. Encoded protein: CASSQENRGSDTQYF.

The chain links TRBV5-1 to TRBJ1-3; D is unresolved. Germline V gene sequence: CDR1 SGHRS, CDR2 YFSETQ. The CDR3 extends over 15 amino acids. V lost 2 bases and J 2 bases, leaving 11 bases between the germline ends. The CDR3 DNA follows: TGCGCCAGCAGCTTAAATTACGCCGCTGGAAACACCATATATTTT. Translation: CASSLNYAAGNTIYF.

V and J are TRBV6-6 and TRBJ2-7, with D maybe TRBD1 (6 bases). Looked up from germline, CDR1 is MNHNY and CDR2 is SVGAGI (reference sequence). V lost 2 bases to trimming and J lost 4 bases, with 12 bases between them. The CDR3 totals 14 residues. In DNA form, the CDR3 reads TGTGCCAGCAGTTACACTCAGGGGAAGTACGAGCAGTACTTC. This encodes CASSYTQGKYEQYF.

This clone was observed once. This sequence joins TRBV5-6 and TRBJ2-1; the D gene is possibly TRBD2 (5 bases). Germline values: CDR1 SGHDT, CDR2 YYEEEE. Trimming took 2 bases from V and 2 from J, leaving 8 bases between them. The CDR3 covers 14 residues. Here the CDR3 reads CASSFGEPYNEQFF. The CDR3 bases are TGTGCCAGCAGCTTTGGGGAGCCCTACAATGAGCAGTTCTTC.

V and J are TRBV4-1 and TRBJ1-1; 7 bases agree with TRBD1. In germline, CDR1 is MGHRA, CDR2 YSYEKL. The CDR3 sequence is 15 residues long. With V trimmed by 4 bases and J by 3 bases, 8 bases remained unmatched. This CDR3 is CASSPRQGGHTEAFF. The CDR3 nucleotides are TGCGCCAGCAGCCCCCGACAGGGAGGGCACACTGAAGCTTTCTTT.

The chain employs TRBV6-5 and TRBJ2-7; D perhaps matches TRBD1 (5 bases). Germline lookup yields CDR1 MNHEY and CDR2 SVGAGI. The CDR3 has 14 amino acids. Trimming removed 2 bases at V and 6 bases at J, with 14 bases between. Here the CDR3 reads CASSYGRQGGEQYF. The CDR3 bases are TGTGCCAGCAGTTACGGTCGGCAGGGCGGCGAGCAGTACTTC.

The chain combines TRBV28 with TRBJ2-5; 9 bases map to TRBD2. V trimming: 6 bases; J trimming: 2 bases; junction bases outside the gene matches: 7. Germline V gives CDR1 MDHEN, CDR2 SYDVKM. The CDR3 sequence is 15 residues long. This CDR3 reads CASSSGGRGQETQYF. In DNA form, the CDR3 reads TGTGCCAGCAGCAGCGGGGGGCGGGGGCAAGAGACCCAGTACTTC.

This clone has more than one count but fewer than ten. DNA of the CDR3: TGTGCCAGCAGCCCGGGGAGCAATCAGCCCCAGCATTTT. Amino acid sequence: CASSPGSNQPQHF. The chain is built from TRBV7-3 and TRBJ1-5; D remains ambiguous. From germline, CDR1 is SGHTA and CDR2 FQGTGA. V lost 5 bases and J 1 base, leaving 6 bases between the germline ends. The CDR3 covers 13 residues.

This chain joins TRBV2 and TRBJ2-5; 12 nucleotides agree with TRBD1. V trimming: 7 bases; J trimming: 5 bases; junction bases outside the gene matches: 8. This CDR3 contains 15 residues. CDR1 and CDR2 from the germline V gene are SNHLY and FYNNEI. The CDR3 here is CASMGDRGRKETQYF. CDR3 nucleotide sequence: TGTGCCAGCATGGGGGACAGGGGGCGGAAGGAGACCCAGTACTTC.

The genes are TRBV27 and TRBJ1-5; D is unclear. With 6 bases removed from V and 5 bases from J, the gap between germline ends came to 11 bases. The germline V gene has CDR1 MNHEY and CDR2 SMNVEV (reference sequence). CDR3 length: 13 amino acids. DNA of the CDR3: TGTGCCAGCAGGTCCGTTTGGGATCAGCCCCAGCATTTT. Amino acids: CASRSVWDQPQHF.

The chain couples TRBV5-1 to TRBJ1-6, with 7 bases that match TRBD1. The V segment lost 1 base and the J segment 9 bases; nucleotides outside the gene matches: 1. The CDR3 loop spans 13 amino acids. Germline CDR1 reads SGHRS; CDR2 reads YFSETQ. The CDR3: CASSLNRGSPLHF. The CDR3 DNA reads TGCGCCAGCAGCTTGAACAGGGGTTCACCCCTCCACTTT.

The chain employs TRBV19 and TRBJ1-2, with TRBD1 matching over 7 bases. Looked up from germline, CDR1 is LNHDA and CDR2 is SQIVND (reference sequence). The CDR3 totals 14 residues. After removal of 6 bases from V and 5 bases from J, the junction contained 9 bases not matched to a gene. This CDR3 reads CASRNTGERYGYTF. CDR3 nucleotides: TGTGCCAGTAGGAACACAGGGGAGCGTTATGGCTACACCTTC. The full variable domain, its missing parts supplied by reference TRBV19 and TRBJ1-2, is DGGITQSPKYLFRKEGQNVTLSCEQNLNHDAMYWYRQDPGQGLRLIYYSQIVNDFQKGDIAEGYSVSREKKESFPLTVTSAQKNPTAFYLCASRNTGERYGYTFGSGTRLTVV.

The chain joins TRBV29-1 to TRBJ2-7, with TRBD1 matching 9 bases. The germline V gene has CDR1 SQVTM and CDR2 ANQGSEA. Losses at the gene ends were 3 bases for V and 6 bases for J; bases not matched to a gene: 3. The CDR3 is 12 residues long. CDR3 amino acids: CSVEGTGREQYF. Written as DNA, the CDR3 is TGCAGCGTTGAGGGGACAGGGCGCGAGCAGTACTTC.

CDR3 residues: CASSYGGRSLDSPLHF. CDR3 sequence (DNA): TGTGCCAGCAGTTACGGCGGACGGAGCTTGGATTCACCCCTCCACTTT. The chain combines TRBV6-6 with TRBJ1-6; no reliable D call. Germline CDR1 and CDR2: MNHNY and SVGAGI (reference sequence). Trimming took 2 bases from V and 8 from J, leaving 16 bases between them. There are 16 residues in the CDR3.

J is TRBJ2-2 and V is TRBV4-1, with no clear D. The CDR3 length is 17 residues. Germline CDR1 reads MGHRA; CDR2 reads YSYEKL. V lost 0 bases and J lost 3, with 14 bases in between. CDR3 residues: CASSQDSGQWDTGELFF. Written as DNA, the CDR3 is TGCGCCAGCAGCCAAGACTCTGGCCAGTGGGACACCGGGGAGCTGTTTTTT.

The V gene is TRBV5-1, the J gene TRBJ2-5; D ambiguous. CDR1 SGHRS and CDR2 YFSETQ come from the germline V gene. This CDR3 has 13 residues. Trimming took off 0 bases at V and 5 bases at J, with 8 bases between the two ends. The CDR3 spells CASSLAPEETQYF. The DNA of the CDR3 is TGCGCCAGCAGCTTGGCTCCGGAGGAGACCCAGTACTTC.

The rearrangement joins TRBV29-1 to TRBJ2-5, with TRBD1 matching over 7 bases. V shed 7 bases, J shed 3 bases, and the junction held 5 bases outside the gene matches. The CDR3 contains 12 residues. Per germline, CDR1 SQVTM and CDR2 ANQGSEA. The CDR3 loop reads CSAGQHKETQYF. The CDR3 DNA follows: TGCAGCGCGGGACAGCATAAAGAGACCCAGTACTTC. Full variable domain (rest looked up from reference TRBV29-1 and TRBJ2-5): SAVISQKPSRDICQRGTSLTIQCQVDSQVTMMFWYRQQPGQSLTLIATANQGSEATYESGFVIDKFPISRPNLTFSTLTVSNMSPEDSSIYLCSAGQHKETQYFGPGTRLLVL.

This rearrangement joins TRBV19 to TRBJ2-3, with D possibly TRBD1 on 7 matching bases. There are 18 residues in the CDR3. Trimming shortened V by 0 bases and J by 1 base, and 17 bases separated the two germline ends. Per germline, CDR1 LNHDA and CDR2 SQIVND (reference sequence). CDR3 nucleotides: TGTGCCAGTAGTATAGACCCTGGAGGGGGCCTAGGCACAGATACGCAGTATTTT. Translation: CASSIDPGGGLGTDTQYF.